This TCR beta chain is drawn from a study of CD8 T cells in Susac syndrome. The CDR3 is 15 residues long. The V and J ends lost 2 bases and 7 bases respectively, with 17 bases between them. The V gene's germline CDR1 is SGHTA and CDR2 FQGNSA. TCR beta sequencing was performed on blood CD8+ and CD4+ T cells. Patients with stable or active relapsing-remitting disease, all of them treatment-naive, made up the multiple sclerosis controls. Random-hexamer reverse transcription was applied to about 0.45 to 1 ug RNA. Amplification of TCR beta CDR3 across 54 Vbeta and 13 Jbeta was performed with immunoSEQ multiplex PCR. TCRdb fed the immunoSEQ multiplex PCR reads into MiXCR, producing one record per CDR3 protein. Counted here are some 400,000 distinct CDR3 sequences, around 85% occurring once; the ten biggest clones make up 0.09% to 0.15%.

The sample consisted of CD8+ T cells from PBMCs. The J gene is TRBJ1-2, the V gene TRBV7-2; tentatively, D is TRBD1 (6 bases). This clonotype originated in a human donor with multiple sclerosis. DNA of the CDR3: TGTGCCAGCAGCTTATATTTGGGGGGGCTAAGTGGCTACACCTTC. It encodes CASSLYLGGLSGYTF.